This record looks at one T cell receptor beta chain sequence and its context. The sample comes from a study of blood T cell repertoires in COVID-19. The protocol was immunoSEQ multiplex PCR, while the TCRdb copy is restricted to in-frame clones and leaves out a portion. Of around 87,000 clones in the sample, roughly 90% were seen once. Sequences were obtained from peripheral blood. The sequence was collected from a human donor with active COVID-19. The donor label of this sample is uncertain.

CDR3 coding DNA: TGTGCCAGTAGTTCCGGTTTCGGGACAGCTAATGAAAAACTGTTTTTT. It is translated as CASSSGFGTANEKLFF. This chain uses TRBV19 with TRBJ1-4; 7 bases map to TRBD1. This CDR3 has 16 residues. Germline trimming cut 5 bases from V and 3 bases from J; bases unmatched to any gene: 9. Germline CDR1 reads LNHDA; CDR2 reads SQIVND (reference sequence).